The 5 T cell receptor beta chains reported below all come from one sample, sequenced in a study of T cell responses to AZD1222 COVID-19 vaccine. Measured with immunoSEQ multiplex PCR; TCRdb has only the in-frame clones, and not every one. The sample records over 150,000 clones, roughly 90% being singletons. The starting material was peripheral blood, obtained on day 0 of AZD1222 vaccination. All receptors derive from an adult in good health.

CDR3 amino acids: CASSFKAVNTGELFF. The CDR3 DNA reads as TGTGCCAGCAGTTTCAAAGCGGTGAACACCGGGGAGCTGTTTTTT. The V gene is TRBV27, the J gene TRBJ2-2; D might be TRBD2 (5 bases). Trimming stripped 3 bases from V and 1 base from J, with 9 bases between. This CDR3 has 15 residues. Germline lookup yields CDR1 MNHEY and CDR2 SMNVEV (reference sequence).

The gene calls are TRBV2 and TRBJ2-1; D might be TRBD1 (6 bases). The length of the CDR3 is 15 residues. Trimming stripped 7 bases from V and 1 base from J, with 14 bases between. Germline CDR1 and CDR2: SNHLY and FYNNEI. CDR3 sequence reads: CASTSDRLSYNEQFF. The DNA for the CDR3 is TGTGCCAGCACGTCGGACAGATTGTCCTACAATGAGCAGTTCTTC.

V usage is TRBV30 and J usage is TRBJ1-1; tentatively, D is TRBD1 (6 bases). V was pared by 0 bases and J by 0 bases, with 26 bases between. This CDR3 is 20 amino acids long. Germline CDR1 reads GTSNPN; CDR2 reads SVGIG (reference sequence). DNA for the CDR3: TGTGCCTGGAGTGTACGAGTTGGAACAGGGAGTCGGGTGATGAACACTGAAGCTTTCTTT. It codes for CAWSVRVGTGSRVMNTEAFF.

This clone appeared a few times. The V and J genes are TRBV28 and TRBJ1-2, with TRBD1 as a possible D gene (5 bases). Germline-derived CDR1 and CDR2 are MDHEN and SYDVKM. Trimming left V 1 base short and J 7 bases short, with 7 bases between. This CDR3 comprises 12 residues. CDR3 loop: CASSLSGPGYTF. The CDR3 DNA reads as TGTGCCAGCAGTTTATCAGGGCCTGGCTACACCTTC.

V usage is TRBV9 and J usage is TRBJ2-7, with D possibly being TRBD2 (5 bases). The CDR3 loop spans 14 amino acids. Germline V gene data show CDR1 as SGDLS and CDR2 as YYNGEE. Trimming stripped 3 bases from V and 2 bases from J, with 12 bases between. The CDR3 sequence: CASSAGLNPYEQYF. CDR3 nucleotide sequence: TGTGCCAGCAGCGCCGGACTCAACCCCTACGAGCAGTACTTC.